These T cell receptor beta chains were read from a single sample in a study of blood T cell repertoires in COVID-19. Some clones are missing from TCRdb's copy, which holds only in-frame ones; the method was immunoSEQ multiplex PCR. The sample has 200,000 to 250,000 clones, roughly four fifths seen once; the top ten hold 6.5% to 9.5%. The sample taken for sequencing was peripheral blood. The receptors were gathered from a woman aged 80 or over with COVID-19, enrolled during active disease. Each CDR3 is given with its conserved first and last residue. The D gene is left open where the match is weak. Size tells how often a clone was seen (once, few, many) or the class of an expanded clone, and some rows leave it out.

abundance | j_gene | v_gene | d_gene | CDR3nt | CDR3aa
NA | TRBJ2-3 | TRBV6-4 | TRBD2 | TGTGCCAGCAGCTCCCTAGCGGGGGCAGATACGCAGTATTTT | CASSSLAGADTQYF
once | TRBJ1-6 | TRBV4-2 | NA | TGTGCCAGCAGGCGCAGGATTTATAATTCACCCCTCCACTTT | CASRRRIYNSPLHF
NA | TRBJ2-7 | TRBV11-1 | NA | TGTGCCAGCAGCCCGCGCGGGTCCTACGAGCAGTACTTC | CASSPRGSYEQYF
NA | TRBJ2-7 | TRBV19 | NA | TGTGCCAGTAGTACCACTTACAGCGGAGCGCAGTACTTC | CASSTTYSGAQYF
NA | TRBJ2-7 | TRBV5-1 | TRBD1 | TGCGCCAGCAGCACCGGGACAGGCCTCTACGAGCAGTACTTC | CASSTGTGLYEQYF
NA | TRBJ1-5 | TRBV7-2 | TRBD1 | TGTGCCAGCAGCACGGGACAGGGTAGTCAGCCCCAGCATTTT | CASSTGQGSQPQHF
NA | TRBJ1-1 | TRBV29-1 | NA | TGCAGCGTATTAGCGAACACTGAAGCTTTCTTT | CSVLANTEAFF
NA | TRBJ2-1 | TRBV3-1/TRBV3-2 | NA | TGTGCCAGCAGCCTCGGGGTGCGGCGGAATGAGCAGTTCTTC | CASSLGVRRNEQFF
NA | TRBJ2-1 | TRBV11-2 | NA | TGTGCCAGCAGCTTAGGGAACTACGAGCAGTTCTTC | CASSLGNYEQFF
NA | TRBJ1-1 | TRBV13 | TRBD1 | TGTGCCAGCAGCTATTGGACAGGGGTAGACACTGAAGCTTTCTTT | CASSYWTGVDTEAFF
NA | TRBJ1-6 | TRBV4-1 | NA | TGCGCCAGCAGCCAAGGGTCAGGGCGCTCCTATAATTCACCCCTCCACTTT | CASSQGSGRSYNSPLHF
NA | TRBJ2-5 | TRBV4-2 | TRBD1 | TGTGCCAGCAGACCTTTCTGGGACAGGGGTGAGACCCAGTACTTC | CASRPFWDRGETQYF
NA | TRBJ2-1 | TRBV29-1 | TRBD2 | TGCAGCGTTGAAGGGGCTTGGCGGGAGGGCCTAATGGTTGAGCAGTTCTTC | CSVEGAWREGLMVEQFF
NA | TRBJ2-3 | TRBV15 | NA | TGTGCCACCAGCAGATCCCCCCCTCAACTAGTGACGAGCACAGATACGCAGTATTTT | CATSRSPPQLVTSTDTQYF
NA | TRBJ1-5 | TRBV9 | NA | TGTGCCAGCAGCGCAGGGTTCGGTCAGCCCCAGCATTTT | CASSAGFGQPQHF
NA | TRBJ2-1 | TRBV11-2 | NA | TGTGCCAGCAGCTTCGGACTGCTCAATGAGCAGTTCTTC | CASSFGLLNEQFF
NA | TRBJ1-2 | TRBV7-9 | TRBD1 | TGTGCCAGCAGTCGATCCGGGACAGGGAATGGCTACACCTTC | CASSRSGTGNGYTF
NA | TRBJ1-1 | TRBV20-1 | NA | TGCAGTGCTATGTCTTTTGAGGTAGCTTTCTTT | CSAMSFEVAFF
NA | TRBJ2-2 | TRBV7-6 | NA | TGTGCCAGCAGCTTAGTGGGGGTCGGTGGGACTGACACCGGGGAGCTGTTTTTT | CASSLVGVGGTDTGELFF
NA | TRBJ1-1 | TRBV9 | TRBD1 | TGTGCCAGCAGGGGACAGGGTCCGAACACTGAAGCTTTCTTT | CASRGQGPNTEAFF
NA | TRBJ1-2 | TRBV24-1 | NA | TGTGCCACCAGTGATCCAGGGTCTAACTATGGCTACACCTTC | CATSDPGSNYGYTF
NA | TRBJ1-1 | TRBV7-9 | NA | TGTGCCAACGGACCGTGGGCAGGGTTGGAGACTGAAGCTTTCTTT | CANGPWAGLETEAFF
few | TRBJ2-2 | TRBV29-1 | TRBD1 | TGCAGCATCATTAGGACAGGGAATACCGGGGAGCTGTTTTTT | CSIIRTGNTGELFF
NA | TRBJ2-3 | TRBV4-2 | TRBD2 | TGTGCCAGCAGCCACTCCGGACTAGCGGGAGAAGATACGCAGTATTTT | CASSHSGLAGEDTQYF
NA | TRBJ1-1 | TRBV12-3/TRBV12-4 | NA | TGTGCCAGCACCACGACAGTAAACACTGAAGCTTTCTTT | CASTTTVNTEAFF